This TCR beta chain was recovered during a study of neurological immune-mediated disorders (dated by TCRdb to the late 2010s). Notes on the research overall: Among the 35 or so multiple sclerosis patients, approximately 30 had relapsing-remitting MS and 3 had secondary progressive MS. Peripheral blood TCR-beta repertoires from HTLV-I-associated myelopathy (HAM/TSP) patients, multiple sclerosis patients and healthy controls were compared by UMI-based sequencing. Longitudinal samples, technical triplicates and paired sorted CD4+ and CD8+ T-cell subsets, alongside PBMC samples, were included among the 106 TCR-beta libraries. The cohort comprised 60 to 75 subjects: roughly 15 HAM/TSP patients, some 34 multiple sclerosis patients and 20 or so healthy controls.

This clonotype appeared many times. Which antigen it targets is not known. Within one base of it there is no much larger clone, and no base qualities were kept. What the authors observed across the whole study: No identical CDR3 amino acid sequences were found to be shared among expanded clones across subjects, suggesting that TCR-beta repertoires were private in all groups. Phylogenetic analysis grouped repertoires from 18 of 34 MS patients into a cluster of related CDR3 sequences, suggesting a possible repertoire-level signature. TCR clonal expansion was highest in HAM/TSP patients and lowest in MS patients, with MS patients falling below even healthy controls. The MS cluster showed no association with clinical or MRI features, and the authors stated that larger cohorts are needed.

To synthesize cDNA, template-switch 5'RACE was performed with a primer carrying a 10-nucleotide random unique molecular identifier so that each TCR transcript was tagged. Each sequencing run produced over 160 million TCR-beta sequences covering 15-18 subjects. The RNeasy kit was used to extract total RNA. The KAPA Real-time Library Amplification kit was used to amplify TCR-beta VDJ regions with primers for the TCR constant region and the 5'RACE anchor. Sample indexes and Illumina adaptors were added in a first PCR, and a second PCR then increased library yield. After purification with Ampure beads, the TCR product of roughly 650 bp was size-selected on a 2% E-gel SizeSelection system. Library quality was checked on a Bioanalyzer, concentration was measured with Qubit, and libraries were quantified with the Kapa Library Quantification kit before pooling. Paired-end 2 x 150 bp sequencing of the libraries was performed on an Illumina HiSeq 2500. To increase sequence diversity, roughly 24-31% phiX was spiked into each library pool. As for the authors' bioinformatics: The quality-filtered reads were processed with the UMI-based MiGEC pipeline, whose error correction step removed more than 80% of the raw TCR sequences. IMGT germline references were used for aligning VDJ genes, and each clonotype was defined as a unique CDR3 amino acid sequence together with its V-J genes. VDJtools evaluated clonal expansion, Shannon diversity and CDR3 relatedness (CalcPairwiseDistances, ClusterSamples); CLCbio workbench built phylogenetic trees. Clones with at least 8 unique UMIs were defined as expanded, with this threshold being based on coefficient-of-variation modelling across technical triplicates. Using fastp trimming at Q25 and MiXCR clonotype assembly, TCRdb reanalyzed the public sequencing data and kept in-frame beta chains. Here each entry gathers all rows of one CDR3 protein and keeps the most common genes and DNA. TCRdb, not the original authors, processed these V and J calls. Across this sample there are 45,000 or so distinct CDR3 sequences, with approximately 3% seen only once. Approximately 16% of the sample comes from the top ten.

For the unsorted PBMC libraries, 2 million PBMCs were stored in RNAlater at -80 degrees C until RNA extraction and were used to generate the libraries. Multiple sclerosis patients were enrolled in a US clinical protocol evaluating disease progression by magnetic resonance imaging. Peripheral blood underwent Ficoll-Hypaque density gradient centrifugation to isolate PBMCs, which were then cryopreserved in liquid nitrogen. The specimen was PBMCs. The TCR originated in a woman in her fifties or sixties with multiple sclerosis.

The CDR3 has the sequence CASSLEPLNEQFF. The sequenced DNA: TGCGCCAGCAGCTTGGAACCTCTCAATGAGCAGTTCTTC. Recombination joined TRBV5-1 with TRBJ2-1, with the D gene not clear enough to name. The CDR3 numbers 13 residues from cysteine through phenylalanine. The CDR3 DNA has 39 bases and is translated from base 1. V and J are truncated by 0 bases and 6 bases respectively, leaving an intervening sequence of 7 bases. The CDR1 and CDR2 encoded by the germline V gene are SGHRS and YFSETQ. Where the CDR3 stops, the reference TRBV5-1 and TRBJ2-1 genes take over; the full variable domain is KAGVTQTPRYLIKTRGQQVTLSCSPISGHRSVSWYQQTPGQGLQFLFEYFSETQRNKGNFPGRFSGRQFSNSRSEMNVSTLELGDSALYLCASSLEPLNEQFFGPGTRLTVL.